This T cell receptor (beta chain) was profiled in a study of T cell changes during pregnancy in multiple sclerosis (dated by TCRdb to between 2017 and 2020). In the study overall: In women with multiple sclerosis, the researchers looked at how the T cell repertoire shifted as pregnancy progressed.

The library was prepared using the immunoSEQ multiplex PCR assay. TCRdb re-hosts the immuneACCESS table, in-frame sequences only. Its copies lack some clones; in the studies checked, an unresolved V gene accounts for under half of them, and the cause for the rest is not known. The sample includes around 38,000 clones, with 92% observed a single time. The ten largest clones represent around 6% of the sample. About this clone itself: Which antigen it targets is not known. No much larger clone exists at a distance of one base, and base qualities are not known.

The sequence was obtained from a female donor with multiple sclerosis, enrolled in a pregnancy study. This specimen consisted of CD8+ T cells from peripheral blood mononuclear cells, obtained in the third trimester of pregnancy.

The DNA sequence reads TGTGCCAGCAGTCCTTCTATGGGACAGGGGCATGATCAGCCCCAGCATTTT. Its product reads: CASSPSMGQGHDQPQHF. The V gene is TRBV28 and the J gene is TRBJ1-5; 10 central bases correspond to TRBD1. Looking up the germline V gene yields CDR1 MDHEN and CDR2 SYDVKM. The germline V and J ends show losses of 5 bases and 5 bases respectively, and no gene match explains 12 bases of the junction. The CDR3 runs 17 amino acids, cysteine and phenylalanine included. The entry retains the CDR3 DNA only, 51 bases that are in frame from base 1.